The 29 T cell receptor beta chains in this list originate from one sample, sequenced in a study of OX40 agonist ivuxolimab in advanced cancers. Produced via immunoSEQ multiplex PCR; TCRdb's table is partial and in-frame only. The sample contains approximately 77,000 clones, around 94% of which appear only once. This specimen was CD4+ or CD8+ T cells sorted from blood, taken in a trial of the OX40 agonist ivuxolimab. The receptors originated from an adult with an advanced solid tumor such as melanoma, head and neck, liver or kidney cancer.

The V gene is TRBV7-2, the J gene TRBJ2-7, with D unclear. Germline V lookup: CDR1 SGHTA, CDR2 FQGNSA. The length of the CDR3 is 16 residues. Trimming left V 1 base short and J 2 bases short, with 15 bases between. CDR3 bases: TGTGCCAGCAGCTTAGATGCCAGCGCGACGGCCTACGAGCAGTACTTC. Protein: CASSLDASATAYEQYF.

The chain carries TRBV6-5 and TRBJ1-3; possibly TRBD1 for D (5 bases). The ends were cut back, 4 bases at V and 4 bases at J, with 14 bases in the middle. There are 15 residues in the CDR3. Per the germline V gene, CDR1 is MNHEY and CDR2 is SVGAGI. This CDR3 is CASSSTGRQGNTIYF. The CDR3 DNA follows: TGTGCCAGCAGTTCAACGGGACGGCAAGGAAACACCATATATTTT.

This sequence joins TRBV10-2 and TRBJ2-2, with TRBD2 matching 9 bases. Germline assignment: CDR1 WSHSY and CDR2 SAAADI. The length of the CDR3 is 17 residues. V shed 4 bases, J shed 1 base, and the junction held 7 bases outside the gene matches. The CDR3 loop is CASSGPRLAVNTGELFF. CDR3 nucleotides: TGCGCCAGCAGTGGGCCCAGACTAGCGGTGAACACCGGGGAGCTGTTTTTT.

Written as DNA, the CDR3 is TGTGCCAGCAGCCCGGGATTTAACTATGGCTACACCTTC. Its translation: CASSPGFNYGYTF. This rearrangement joins TRBV6-5 to TRBJ1-2; D remains ambiguous. The CDR3 has 13 residues. Germline-derived CDR1 and CDR2 are MNHEY and SVGAGI. Between the trimmed V and J ends, which lost 6 bases and 1 base, there was a span of 9 bases.

This chain uses TRBV2 with TRBJ2-1; D is unclear. The CDR3 totals 15 residues. With 6 bases removed from V and 0 bases from J, the gap between germline ends came to 12 bases. Germline values: CDR1 SNHLY, CDR2 FYNNEI. Here the CDR3 DNA reads TGTGCCAGCAGGTTAACAGATAGCTCCTACAATGAGCAGTTCTTC. Its translation: CASRLTDSSYNEQFF.

The chain carries TRBV11-3 and TRBJ2-5; D is undetermined. V shed 5 bases and J shed 3 bases, with 16 bases lying between them. The CDR3 has 15 amino acids. CDR1 is SGHNT and CDR2 is YENEEA in the germline V gene. The CDR3 reads CASSLRLAPKETQYF. In DNA, the CDR3 is TGTGCCAGCAGCCTCCGACTTGCGCCCAAAGAGACCCAGTACTTC.

The rearrangement uses TRBV11-3 and TRBJ2-1, with 12 bases fitting TRBD2. The junction had 14 bases not matched to a gene; V was cut back by 2 bases and J by 15 bases. This CDR3 has 16 residues. Germline-derived CDR1 and CDR2 are SGHNT and YENEEA. CDR3 loop: CASSLTSGRYGPSRFF. The DNA of the CDR3 is TGTGCCAGCAGCTTAACTAGCGGGAGGTATGGACCTAGCAGGTTCTTC. Combining the CDR3 with reference TRBV11-3 and TRBJ2-1 gives the whole variable domain EAGVVQSPRYKIIEKKQPVAFWCNPISGHNTLYWYLQNLGQGPELLIRYENEEAVDDSQLPKDRFSAERLKGVDSTLKIQPAELGDSAVYLCASSLTSGRYGPSRFFGPGTRLTVL.

J is TRBJ2-7 and V is TRBV6-5; 7 bases fit TRBD2. Losses at the gene ends were 5 bases for V and 2 bases for J; bases not matched to a gene: 6. The CDR3 is 14 residues long. The germline V gene encodes CDR1 MNHEY and CDR2 SVGAGI. The CDR3 loop reads CASSQGLKAYEQYF. CDR3 bases: TGTGCCAGCAGTCAGGGACTAAAGGCCTACGAGCAGTACTTC.

The chain has TRBV7-9 and TRBJ2-1; D possibly corresponds to TRBD1 (5 bases). Deletions cut 0 bases from V and 1 base from J, with 7 bases between. The CDR3 is 15 residues long. Germline values: CDR1 SEHNR, CDR2 FQNEAQ (reference sequence). The CDR3 DNA reads as TGTGCCAGCAGCTTAGCAGGGGTTTCCTACAATGAGCAGTTCTTC. Translated: CASSLAGVSYNEQFF.

This clone appeared once. The chain is built from TRBV7-3 and TRBJ2-6; D may be TRBD1 (6 bases). The CDR3 spans 15 residues. V was cut by 4 bases and J by 4 bases, with 11 bases left in between. Germline V CDR1 and CDR2: SGHTA, FQGTGA. As DNA, the CDR3 is TGTGCCAGCAGCTGGTCAGGGGTAGGGGCCAACGTCCTGACTTTC. Translation: CASSWSGVGANVLTF.

The gene calls are TRBV7-9 and TRBJ1-5; tentative D call: TRBD1 (6 bases). CDR3 length equals 15 residues. Germline CDR1 and CDR2: SEHNR and FQNEAQ (reference sequence). V was pared by 0 bases and J by 7 bases, with 13 bases between. The CDR3 protein is CASSLAGGQEQPQHF. CDR3 DNA sequence: TGTGCCAGCAGCTTAGCCGGGGGGCAGGAACAGCCCCAGCATTTT.

The chain recombines TRBV19 with TRBJ2-1; 9 bases map to TRBD2. Germline V CDR1 and CDR2: LNHDA, SQIVND (reference sequence). CDR3 length: 13 amino acids. V dropped 2 bases and J dropped 10; count of bases not matched to a gene: 3. In DNA form, the CDR3 reads TGTGCCAGTAGTATATTGGCGGGAGGGGAGCAGTTCTTC. Its translation is CASSILAGGEQFF.

J is TRBJ1-5 and V is TRBV6-1; D is undetermined. The V end lost 2 bases, the J end lost 5 bases, and 16 bases lay between the germline ends. The CDR3 length is 16 residues. Per germline, CDR1 MNHNS and CDR2 SASEGT. This CDR3 reads CASSELSSRFDQPQHF. In nucleotides, the CDR3 is TGTGCCAGCAGTGAACTCAGCAGTAGGTTTGATCAGCCCCAGCATTTT.

The genes are TRBV11-3 and TRBJ2-7; no reliable D call. V lost 3 bases, J lost 5 bases, and 8 bases lay in between. The CDR3 contains 12 residues. Germline V CDR1 and CDR2: SGHNT, YENEEA. The CDR3 DNA sequence: TGTGCCAGCAGCTTTAGTCGACACGAGCAGTACTTC. Protein sequence: CASSFSRHEQYF.

This chain uses TRBV27 with TRBJ2-3; D uncertain. Germline assignment: CDR1 MNHEY and CDR2 SMNVEV (reference sequence). The CDR3 extends over 15 amino acids. The V gene lost 2 bases and the J gene lost 6 bases, with 15 bases spanning the gap. The CDR3, as DNA: TGTGCCAGCAGTTTAAACCGACCTGCCAGGGATACGCAGTATTTT. Its translation is CASSLNRPARDTQYF.

This clone was counted a few times. This chain uses TRBV19 with TRBJ1-2; no firm D call. The CDR3 is made up of 17 amino acids. CDR1 LNHDA and CDR2 SQIVND come from the germline V gene (reference sequence). V was trimmed by 2 bases and J by 4 bases, leaving 20 bases between them. The CDR3 region is CASSISSGSIASYGYTF. The CDR3 DNA reads TGTGCCAGTAGTATAAGCAGTGGCAGTATAGCTTCCTATGGCTACACCTTC.

The V gene is TRBV14, the J gene TRBJ1-3, with 7 bases that match TRBD1. The junction had 7 bases not matched to a gene; V was cut back by 4 bases and J by 4 bases. CDR3 length equals 15 residues. Germline V gene sequence: CDR1 SGHDN, CDR2 FVKESK. CDR3 DNA: TGTGCCAGCAGCCCATCGACAGGGCTGGGAAACACCATATATTTT. Translation: CASSPSTGLGNTIYF.

The chain employs TRBV28 and TRBJ2-1, with TRBD2 matching 7 bases. The CDR3 is 15 residues long. Trimming took 8 bases from V and 10 from J; bases not matched to a gene: 17. The germline V gene has CDR1 MDHEN and CDR2 SYDVKM. The CDR3 reads CASLDWAGVGREQFF. The CDR3, as DNA: TGTGCCAGCCTAGATTGGGCGGGAGTGGGTAGAGAGCAGTTCTTC.

The chain links TRBV7-2 to TRBJ1-2, with D uncertain. The CDR3 loop spans 13 amino acids. V gave up 7 bases and J gave up 4 bases, with 13 bases separating them. The germline gives CDR1 SGHTA, CDR2 FQGNSA. The CDR3 is CASNSRFSYGYTF. CDR3 nucleotide sequence: TGTGCCAGCAATTCAAGATTCTCCTATGGCTACACCTTC.

The chain has TRBV28 and TRBJ2-5; D ambiguous. V was pared by 4 bases and J by 5 bases, with 17 bases between. CDR1 is MDHEN, CDR2 SYDVKM, per germline. This CDR3 has 15 residues. The CDR3 coding sequence is TGTGCCAGCAGTTGGAGTCTCACCAGGCTTGAGACCCAGTACTTC. It specifies CASSWSLTRLETQYF. Supplemented by reference TRBV28 and TRBJ2-5, the full variable domain reads DVKVTQSSRYLVKRTGEKVFLECVQDMDHENMFWYRQDPGLGLRLIYFSYDVKMKEKGDIPEGYSVSREKKERFSLILESASTNQTSMYLCASSWSLTRLETQYFGPGTRLLVL.

The chain joins TRBV19 to TRBJ2-5, with 7 positions matching TRBD1. This CDR3 region has 15 residues. Germline CDR1 is LNHDA and CDR2 is SQIVND (reference sequence). The J segment lost 4 bases and the V segment lost 3 bases, leaving 8 bases of the junction unmatched. The CDR3 nucleotides are TGTGCCAGTAGTATCCGACAGGGTGGACGAGAGACCCAGTACTTC. Its protein product is CASSIRQGGRETQYF. Combining the CDR3 with reference TRBV19 and TRBJ2-5 gives the whole variable domain DGGITQSPKYLFRKEGQNVTLSCEQNLNHDAMYWYRQDPGQGLRLIYYSQIVNDFQKGDIAEGYSVSREKKESFPLTVTSAQKNPTAFYLCASSIRQGGRETQYFGPGTRLLVL.

This clone has just one count. The chain carries TRBV7-8 and TRBJ2-7; D is ambiguous. V was clipped by 3 bases and J by 0 bases, with 15 bases between them. The CDR3 covers 16 residues. Germline V lookup: CDR1 SGHVS, CDR2 FQNEAQ. CDR3 sequence (DNA): TGTGCCAGCAGCTTCACCCCGAGTGCTAGCTCCTACGAGCAGTACTTC. Amino acids: CASSFTPSASSYEQYF.

The rearrangement joins TRBV11-2 to TRBJ2-2; D is undetermined. The CDR3 has 14 amino acids. Germline V gives CDR1 SGHAT, CDR2 FQNNGV. Trimming removed 1 base at V and 2 bases at J, with 5 bases between. CDR3: CASSLVPNTGELFF. CDR3 nucleotide sequence: TGTGCCAGCAGCTTAGTTCCTAACACCGGGGAGCTGTTTTTT.

The chain is built from TRBV11-3 and TRBJ2-1; D not certain. Germline loops: CDR1 SGHNT, CDR2 YENEEA. V gave up 3 bases and J gave up 0 bases, with 12 bases separating them. This CDR3 is built from 16 residues. CDR3 sequence reads: CASSLVVGRSYNEQFF. Here the CDR3 DNA reads TGTGCCAGCAGCTTGGTCGTGGGCCGCTCCTACAATGAGCAGTTCTTC.

The CDR3 sequence: CASSLGPREHPYEQYF. For the CDR3, the DNA is TGTGCCAGCAGCTTAGGTCCGAGGGAGCACCCCTACGAGCAGTACTTC. The chain links TRBV7-6 to TRBJ2-7; D may be TRBD2 (5 bases). Deletions cut 1 base from V and 2 bases from J, with 15 bases between. The CDR3 runs 16 residues. Looked up from germline, CDR1 is SGHVS and CDR2 is FNYEAQ.

V and J are TRBV7-2 and TRBJ2-7; D may be TRBD2 (6 bases). Germline CDR1 reads SGHTA; CDR2 reads FQGNSA. The V end lost 1 base, the J end lost 0 bases, and 13 bases lay between the germline ends. The CDR3 is 16 amino acids. For the CDR3, the DNA is TGTGCCAGCAGCTTAGGGGGCGGGGTCAGCTCCTACGAGCAGTACTTC. It specifies CASSLGGGVSSYEQYF.

The sample holds one count of this clone. The chain links TRBV5-1 to TRBJ2-2, with 10 nucleotides matching TRBD2. The junction had 7 bases not matched to a gene; V was cut back by 0 bases and J by 8 bases. The CDR3 has 16 residues. From germline, CDR1 is SGHRS and CDR2 YFSETQ. The CDR3 coding sequence is TGCGCCAGCAGCTTGGAACTAGCGGGAAACCCTGGGGAGCTGTTTTTT. Its protein product is CASSLELAGNPGELFF.

The J gene is TRBJ1-5, the V gene TRBV19; D is uncertain. V was cut by 2 bases and J by 0 bases, with 11 bases left in between. From germline, CDR1 is LNHDA and CDR2 SQIVND (reference sequence). CDR3 length equals 16 residues. DNA for the CDR3: TGTGCCAGTAGTATAATAGGCGGGTATAGCAATCAGCCCCAGCATTTT. It translates to CASSIIGGYSNQPQHF.

The chain links TRBV7-9 to TRBJ1-2, with D perhaps TRBD1 (6 bases). The germline V and J ends were trimmed by 3 bases and 1 base, with 9 bases remaining between them. The CDR3 is 14 amino acids. Germline assignment: CDR1 SEHNR and CDR2 FQNEAQ (reference sequence). CDR3 sequence (DNA): TGTGCCAGCAGCTTGAAAGGGGGTAACTATGGCTACACCTTC. Amino acid sequence: CASSLKGGNYGYTF.